These 26 T cell receptor beta chains were all obtained from the same sample, sequenced in a study of T cells after yellow fever vaccination. MiXCR, run by TCRdb on the 5' RACE reads, gives a single entry per CDR3 protein. The sample records 300,000 to 400,000 distinct CDR3 sequences, over 5% being singletons. The specimen was PBMCs, collected 5 days after the yellow fever booster vaccination. The origin of the receptors is a man between 25 and 39 years old who received the YFV17D yellow fever vaccine.

This clonotype was seen many times. This chain joins TRBV29-1 and TRBJ2-3; either TRBD1 or TRBD2 may supply D (6 bases each). This CDR3 has 13 amino acids. The V gene lost 7 bases and the J gene lost 3 bases, with 14 bases spanning the gap. Germline values: CDR1 SQVTM, CDR2 ANQGSEA. In DNA form, the CDR3 reads TGCAGCGGGGGGGCGACTGGTACAGATACGCAGTATTTT. Translation gives CSGGATGTDTQYF.

This clonotype was seen ten or more times. The chain couples TRBV20-1 to TRBJ2-1, with 12 bases lining up with TRBD2. Looked up from germline, CDR1 is DFQATT and CDR2 is SNEGSKA (reference sequence). CDR3 length: 17 residues. V gave up 0 bases and J gave up 3 bases; unmatched junction bases: 6. The CDR3, as DNA: TGCAGTGCTAGAGACCCAACTAGCGGGAGGATCTACAATGAGCAGTTCTTC. As protein: CSARDPTSGRIYNEQFF.

J is TRBJ2-1 and V is TRBV20-1; 7 positions agree with TRBD1. CDR1 is DFQATT, CDR2 SNEGSKA, per germline (reference sequence). This CDR3 has 15 residues. With 3 bases clipped from V and 3 bases from J, the junction kept 8 bases outside the gene matches. CDR3 in DNA: TGCAGTGCTAGTCAGGGGCAGGGGGTCTACAATGAGCAGTTCTTC. It specifies CSASQGQGVYNEQFF.

There are a few counts of this clonotype. The chain recombines TRBV4-3 with TRBJ2-1; a weak D match, TRBD1 (6 bases). V gave up 3 bases and J gave up 5 bases, with 20 bases separating them. The CDR3 contains 17 residues. CDR1 LGHNA and CDR2 YSLEER come from the germline V gene. The CDR3 nucleotides are TGCGCCAGCAGCCATGACCGGGACACCAACCGAGACAATGAGCAGTTCTTC. Residues: CASSHDRDTNRDNEQFF.

This clonotype has at least ten counts. The chain carries TRBV5-1 and TRBJ2-1; TRBD2 aligns across 8 bases. Germline CDR1 reads SGHRS; CDR2 reads YFSETQ. The trim removed 2 bases at V and 4 bases at J, leaving 11 bases unmatched. This CDR3 contains 17 residues. The CDR3 loop is CASSFSLTSGAYNEQFF. The CDR3 DNA reads TGCGCCAGCAGCTTCTCCCTAACTAGCGGAGCGTACAATGAGCAGTTCTTC.

The rearrangement links TRBV28 to TRBJ2-7; the match to TRBD1 covers 7 bases. Germline V lookup: CDR1 MDHEN, CDR2 SYDVKM. The CDR3 loop spans 14 amino acids. V trimming: 5 bases; J trimming: 3 bases; junction bases outside the gene matches: 7. CDR3 DNA: TGTGCCAGCAGTATAACCGGGACAGTCTACGAGCAGTACTTC. Amino acids: CASSITGTVYEQYF.

The chain carries TRBV5-1 and TRBJ2-7; D is unresolved. The CDR3 is made up of 14 amino acids. The germline CDR1 and CDR2 sequences are SGHRS and YFSETQ. V lost 7 bases and J lost 6, with 20 bases in between. The CDR3 loop is CASGSQASFSEQYF. For the CDR3, the DNA is TGCGCCAGCGGGTCCCAGGCCTCGTTTTCCGAGCAGTACTTC.

Regarding this clonotype: Being one base from a much bigger clone, this may be a read error. The gene calls are TRBV28 and TRBJ2-5; D call uncertain. Germline V gene lookup returns CDR1 MDHEN and CDR2 SYDVKM. The CDR3 is made up of 15 amino acids. V was shortened by 3 bases and J by 5 bases, with 16 bases between the two germline ends. The CDR3 is CASSLFNYPHETQYF. DNA for the CDR3: TGTGCCAGCAGTTTGTTTAACTACCCCCATGAGACCCAGTACTTC. The full variable domain, with the rest looked up from reference TRBV28 and TRBJ2-5, is DVKVTQSSRYLVKRTGEKVFLECVQDMDHENMFWYRQDPGLGLRLIYFSYDVKMKEKGDIPEGYSVSREKKERFSLILESASTNQTSMYLCASSLFNYPHETQYFGPGTRLLVL.

Many counts were recorded for this clonotype. The rearrangement links TRBV5-1 to TRBJ2-7; TRBD2 matches at 8 bases. V dropped 0 bases and J dropped 0; count of bases not matched to a gene: 11. This CDR3 region has 18 residues. Germline lookup yields CDR1 SGHRS and CDR2 YFSETQ. The CDR3 region has the DNA TGCGCCAGCAGCTTGGGGGTTCTAGCGGGTCACAGCTCCTACGAGCAGTACTTC. Translation gives CASSLGVLAGHSSYEQYF. Filled out from reference TRBV5-1 and TRBJ2-7, the complete variable domain reads KAGVTQTPRYLIKTRGQQVTLSCSPISGHRSVSWYQQTPGQGLQFLFEYFSETQRNKGNFPGRFSGRQFSNSRSEMNVSTLELGDSALYLCASSLGVLAGHSSYEQYFGPGTRLTVT.

In nucleotides, the CDR3 is TGCGCCAGCAGCCCCGCTCAGGGACCCTACGAGCAGTACTTC. Protein: CASSPAQGPYEQYF. The chain links TRBV5-1 to TRBJ2-7; D may be TRBD1 or TRBD2 (5 bases each). The ends were cut back, 4 bases at V and 2 bases at J, with 13 bases in the middle. The CDR3 has 14 residues. Germline CDR1 SGHRS, CDR2 YFSETQ.

This clonotype has at least ten counts. The gene calls are TRBV5-1 and TRBJ2-7; possibly TRBD2 for D (7 bases). The CDR3 is 16 residues long. V lost 2 bases, J lost 5 bases, and 20 bases lay in between. CDR1 and CDR2 (germline): SGHRS, YFSETQ. Written as DNA, the CDR3 is TGCGCCAGCAGCTTTGGATGGGGGGGCGAGCAGAACGAGCAGTACTTC. Residues: CASSFGWGGEQNEQYF.

The rearrangement uses TRBV28 and TRBJ1-2; 10 nucleotides agree with TRBD1. There are 13 residues in the CDR3. Germline lookup yields CDR1 MDHEN and CDR2 SYDVKM. Trimming at V came to 5 bases and at J to 7 bases, leaving 4 bases not matched to a gene. This CDR3 reads CASSVRDRGGYTF. The CDR3 DNA sequence: TGTGCCAGCAGTGTCCGGGACAGGGGTGGCTACACCTTC.

This clonotype was counted ten times or more. The V call is TRBV6-6, the J call TRBJ2-2; D is unresolved. V lost 5 bases to trimming and J lost 4 bases, with 8 bases between them. This CDR3 comprises 13 residues. Germline V gene sequence: CDR1 MNHNY, CDR2 SVGAGI (reference sequence). CDR3 in DNA: TGTGCCAGCAGTCTGGGTCCCACCGGGGAGCTGTTTTTT. This gives the protein CASSLGPTGELFF.

This clonotype was picked up many times. The rearrangement uses TRBV4-2 and TRBJ2-1; 10 bases are shared with TRBD2. The ends lost 1 base at V and 1 base at J; junction bases unmatched: 7. Germline V gene data show CDR1 as LGHNA and CDR2 as YNFKEQ. The CDR3 consists of 18 residues. CDR3 DNA: TGTGCCAGCAGCCAAGTAGCGGGAGGTTTCGTGTCCTACAATGAGCAGTTCTTC. It translates to CASSQVAGGFVSYNEQFF.

This clonotype appeared a few times. The chain employs TRBV5-8 and TRBJ2-2; weak D call: TRBD2 (7 bases). V lost 1 base to trimming and J lost 0 bases, with 13 bases between them. The germline V gene has CDR1 SGHTS and CDR2 YDEGEE. The CDR3 covers 17 residues. DNA of the CDR3: TGTGCCAGCAGCTTGCCTAGCGGACAGACGAACACCGGGGAGCTGTTTTTT. Protein: CASSLPSGQTNTGELFF.

A few counts support this clonotype. The rearrangement links TRBV12-3 or TRBV12-4 to TRBJ2-4, with TRBD2 matching over 8 bases. V was pared by 1 base and J by 8 bases, with 13 bases of the junction left unmatched. This CDR3 contains 17 residues. The CDR3 protein is CASSLGASSGMSDIQYF. CDR3 DNA: TGTGCCAGCAGTTTAGGGGCCAGTAGCGGGATGTCGGACATTCAGTACTTC.

This clonotype was seen a handful of times. The J gene is TRBJ2-2, the V gene TRBV6-1; no definite D call. Germline lookup yields CDR1 MNHNS and CDR2 SASEGT. V was cut by 9 bases and J by 0 bases, with 11 bases left in between. The CDR3 loop spans 14 amino acids. The CDR3 spells CASPKDANTGELFF. The CDR3, as DNA: TGTGCCAGTCCCAAAGACGCGAACACCGGGGAGCTGTTTTTT.

This clonotype was observed a few times. The chain uses TRBV7-2 and TRBJ2-3; TRBD2 matches 8 bases. Germline loops: CDR1 SGHTA, CDR2 FQGNSA. The CDR3 is 15 residues long. With 5 bases clipped from V and 4 bases from J, the junction kept 8 bases outside the gene matches. The CDR3 reads CASSPRGGNSDTQYF. In DNA, the CDR3 is TGTGCCAGCAGCCCCCGGGGGGGGAACTCAGATACGCAGTATTTT.

The V and J genes are TRBV10-3 and TRBJ2-1, with 14 bases matching TRBD2. The CDR3 is made up of 16 amino acids. V shed 6 bases and J 6 bases; nucleotides not matched to a gene: 7. Germline values: CDR1 ENHRY, CDR2 SYGVKD. CDR3 in DNA: TGTGCCATCAGCCTGTCCGGGACTAGCGGGAGCAATGAGCAGTTCTTC. Protein sequence: CAISLSGTSGSNEQFF.

This chain uses TRBV20-1 with TRBJ2-7; 9 bases line up with TRBD1. The germline gives CDR1 DFQATT, CDR2 SNEGSKA (reference sequence). The V and J ends lost 5 bases and 7 bases, in that order; junction bases with no gene match: 15. The CDR3 runs to 15 residues. The CDR3 here is CSAFPLGTGTVEQYF. The CDR3 DNA reads as TGCAGTGCTTTTCCTTTGGGGACAGGGACCGTAGAGCAGTACTTC.

This clonotype was seen more than once but under ten times. V usage is TRBV27 and J usage is TRBJ2-7; either TRBD1 or TRBD2 may fit D (5 bases each). Germline-derived CDR1 and CDR2 are MNHEY and SMNVEV (reference sequence). Trimming shortened V by 2 bases and J by 6 bases, and 11 bases separated the two germline ends. The CDR3 runs 13 residues. This CDR3 reads CASSLIPRGEQYF. CDR3 DNA: TGTGCCAGCAGTTTAATCCCGAGGGGCGAGCAGTACTTC.

This clonotype appeared many times. The genes are TRBV29-1 and TRBJ2-7; 12 nucleotides line up with TRBD2. This CDR3 region has 12 residues. Germline V gives CDR1 SQVTM, CDR2 ANQGSEA. J gave up 5 bases and V 6 bases, and 2 bases lay outside the gene matches. The CDR3 is CSVRLAGDEQYF. The CDR3 region has the DNA TGCAGCGTCCGACTAGCGGGAGACGAGCAGTACTTC.

This clonotype appeared many times. This rearrangement joins TRBV11-2 to TRBJ1-5; TRBD1 matches 10 bases. CDR1 is SGHAT, CDR2 FQNNGV, per germline. V shed 3 bases and J 3 bases; nucleotides not matched to a gene: 2. The CDR3 is made up of 15 amino acids. The CDR3 region is CASSLDRGNNQPQHF. The CDR3 DNA reads as TGTGCCAGCAGCTTGGACAGGGGGAACAATCAGCCCCAGCATTTT. Together with reference TRBV11-2 and TRBJ1-5, the CDR3 gives the full variable domain: EAGVAQSPRYKIIEKRQSVAFWCNPISGHATLYWYQQILGQGPKLLIQFQNNGVVDDSQLPKDRFSAERLKGVDSTLKIQPAKLEDSAVYLCASSLDRGNNQPQHFGDGTRLSIL.

Many counts were recorded for this clonotype. The rearrangement uses TRBV18 and TRBJ1-1; TRBD1 is a possible D gene (5 bases). Germline V gene sequence: CDR1 KGHSH, CDR2 LQKENI. The CDR3 contains 14 residues. The germline V and J ends were trimmed by 6 bases and 3 bases, with 14 bases remaining between them. The CDR3 loop reads CASSRDREHTEAFF. The CDR3, as DNA: TGTGCCAGCTCGCGAGACAGAGAACACACTGAAGCTTTCTTT.

The chain employs TRBV12-3 or TRBV12-4 and TRBJ1-2; tentative D call: TRBD1 (5 bases). The CDR3 has 15 amino acids. V was pared by 4 bases and J by 4 bases, with 16 bases between. The CDR3 protein is CASSSRQIKGYGYTF. The CDR3 coding sequence is TGTGCCAGCAGTTCACGACAGATTAAAGGCTATGGCTACACCTTC.

This clonotype was picked up a small number of times. The chain is built from TRBV14 and TRBJ1-2, with D unclear. V lost 4 bases and J lost 7, with 19 bases in between. The CDR3 runs 15 residues. Germline CDR1 reads SGHDN; CDR2 reads FVKESK. CDR3 sequence (DNA): TGTGCCAGCAGCCCTCGAGTCGGCAGAGTGGTTGGCTACACCTTC. It yields the protein CASSPRVGRVVGYTF. Variable domain in full (rest from reference TRBV14 and TRBJ1-2): EAGVTQFPSHSVIEKGQTVTLRCDPISGHDNLYWYRRVMGKEIKFLLHFVKESKQDESGMPNNRFLAERTGGTYSTLKVQPAELEDSGVYFCASSPRVGRVVGYTFGSGTRLTVV.